The present T cell receptor beta chain was sequenced within a study of spatial heterogeneity in lung cancer. Study as a whole: Alpha-chain detections were consistently fewer than beta-chain detections among the sequences. General observations from the study: Ubiquitous expanded tumor TCRs were seen in blood more at resection than at follow-up.

Every individual TCR cDNA molecule carried its own unique molecular identifier, which allowed correction of PCR and sequencing errors. TCRdb analysed the 5' RACE reads with MiXCR anew, one entry per CDR3 protein. The sample records 50,000 to 55,000 distinct CDR3 sequences, under 7.5% being singletons. In its sample, this clonotype was seen a few times. As yet, its antigen is unknown. Time point specified: sample taken at primary tumor resection. The input material, whole RNA from tumor, nontumor lung or frozen PBMC, was sequenced unsorted. The V and J ends lost 8 bases and 1 base respectively, with 8 bases between them. CDR1 SGHNT and CDR2 YENEEA come from the germline V gene. The CDR3 is 13 amino acids.

The source material was PBMCs, sampled at surgery. The sequence derives from a female donor with early-stage non-small cell lung cancer. This chain uses TRBV11-3 with TRBJ2-2, with unresolved D. Written as DNA, the CDR3 is TGTGCCAGCTCATACCAGAACACCGGGGAGCTGTTTTTT. Translated: CASSYQNTGELFF.